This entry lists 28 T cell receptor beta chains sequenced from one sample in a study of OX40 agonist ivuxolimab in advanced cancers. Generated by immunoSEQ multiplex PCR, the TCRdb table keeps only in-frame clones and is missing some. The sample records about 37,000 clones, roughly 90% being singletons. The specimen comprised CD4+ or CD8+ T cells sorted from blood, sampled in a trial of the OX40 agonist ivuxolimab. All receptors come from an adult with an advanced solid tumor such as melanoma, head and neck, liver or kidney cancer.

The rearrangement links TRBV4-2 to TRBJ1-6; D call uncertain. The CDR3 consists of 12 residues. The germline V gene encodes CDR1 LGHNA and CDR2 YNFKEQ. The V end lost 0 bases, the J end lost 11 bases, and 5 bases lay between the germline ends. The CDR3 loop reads CASSQESPPLHF. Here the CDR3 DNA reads TGTGCCAGCAGCCAAGAATCCCCACCCCTCCACTTT.

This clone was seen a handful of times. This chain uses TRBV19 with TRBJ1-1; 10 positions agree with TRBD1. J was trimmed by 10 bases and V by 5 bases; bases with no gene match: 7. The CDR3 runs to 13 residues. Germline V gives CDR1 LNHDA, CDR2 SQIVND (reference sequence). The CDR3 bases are TGTGCCAGTAGTGCCGACAGGACAGGGGGAGCTTTCTTT. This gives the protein CASSADRTGGAFF.

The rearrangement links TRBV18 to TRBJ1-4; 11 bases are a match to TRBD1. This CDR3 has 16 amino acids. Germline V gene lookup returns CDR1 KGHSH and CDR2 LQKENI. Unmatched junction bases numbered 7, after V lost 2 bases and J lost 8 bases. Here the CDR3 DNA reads TGTGCCAGCTCACCAAGGACAGGGGGCTTAAACGAAAAACTGTTTTTT. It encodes CASSPRTGGLNEKLFF.

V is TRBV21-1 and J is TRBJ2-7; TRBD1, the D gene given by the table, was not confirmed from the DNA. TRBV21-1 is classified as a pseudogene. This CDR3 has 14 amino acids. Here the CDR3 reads CASSGRQGPYEQYF. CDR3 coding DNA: TGTGCCAGCAGCGGACGACAGGGCCCCTACGAGCAGTACTTC.

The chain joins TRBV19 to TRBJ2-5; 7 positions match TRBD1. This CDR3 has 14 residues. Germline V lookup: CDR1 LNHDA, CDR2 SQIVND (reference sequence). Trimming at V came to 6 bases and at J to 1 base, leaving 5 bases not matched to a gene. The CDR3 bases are TGTGCCAGTAGGCCGGGACAGCTCCAAGAGACCCAGTACTTC. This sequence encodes CASRPGQLQETQYF.

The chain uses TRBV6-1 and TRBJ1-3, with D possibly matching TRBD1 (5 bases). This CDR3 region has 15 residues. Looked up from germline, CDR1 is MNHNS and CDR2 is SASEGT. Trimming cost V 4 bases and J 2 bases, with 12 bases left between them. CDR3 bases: TGTGCCAGCAGTGCCACTCAGGGTACTGGAAACACCATATATTTT. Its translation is CASSATQGTGNTIYF.

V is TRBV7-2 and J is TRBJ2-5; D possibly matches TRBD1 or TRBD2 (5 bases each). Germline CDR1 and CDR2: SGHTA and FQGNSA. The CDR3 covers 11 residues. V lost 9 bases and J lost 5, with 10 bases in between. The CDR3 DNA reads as TGTGCCAGTCAGGGCGGGGAGACCCAGTACTTC. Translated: CASQGGETQYF.

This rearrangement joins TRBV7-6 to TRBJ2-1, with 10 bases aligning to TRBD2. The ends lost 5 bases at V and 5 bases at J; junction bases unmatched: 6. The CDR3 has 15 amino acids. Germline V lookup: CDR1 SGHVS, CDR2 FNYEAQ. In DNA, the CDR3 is TGTGCCAGCAGCATAAGCGGGGGGGCCAACAATGAGCAGTTCTTC. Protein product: CASSISGGANNEQFF.

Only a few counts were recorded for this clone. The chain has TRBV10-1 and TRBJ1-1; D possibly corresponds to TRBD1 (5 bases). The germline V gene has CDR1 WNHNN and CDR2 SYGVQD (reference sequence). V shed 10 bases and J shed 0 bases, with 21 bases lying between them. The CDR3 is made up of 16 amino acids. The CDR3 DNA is TGCGCCACCATCGGGGGGACGGGGACTTTGAACACTGAAGCTTTCTTT. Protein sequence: CATIGGTGTLNTEAFF.

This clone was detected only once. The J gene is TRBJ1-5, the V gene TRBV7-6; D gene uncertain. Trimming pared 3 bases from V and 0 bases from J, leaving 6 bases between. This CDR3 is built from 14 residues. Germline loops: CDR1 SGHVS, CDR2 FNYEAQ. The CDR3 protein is CASSFGYSNQPQHF. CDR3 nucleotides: TGTGCCAGCAGCTTCGGGTATAGCAATCAGCCCCAGCATTTT. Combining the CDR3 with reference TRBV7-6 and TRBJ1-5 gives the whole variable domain GAGVSQSPRYKVTKRGQDVALRCDPISGHVSLYWYRQALGQGPEFLTYFNYEAQQDKSGLPNDRFSAERPEGSISTLTIQRTEQRDSAMYRCASSFGYSNQPQHFGDGTRLSIL.

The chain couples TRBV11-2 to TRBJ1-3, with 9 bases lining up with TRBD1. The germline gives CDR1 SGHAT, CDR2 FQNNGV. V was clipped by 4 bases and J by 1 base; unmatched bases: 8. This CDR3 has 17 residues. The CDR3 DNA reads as TGTGCCAGCAGCTCTTTAGGACAGGGGAGATCTGGAAACACCATATATTTT. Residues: CASSSLGQGRSGNTIYF.

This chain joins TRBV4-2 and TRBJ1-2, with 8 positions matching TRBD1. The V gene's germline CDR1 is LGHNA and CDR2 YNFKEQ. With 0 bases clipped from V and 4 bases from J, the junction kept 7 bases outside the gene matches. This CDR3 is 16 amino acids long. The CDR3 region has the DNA TGTGCCAGCAGCCAAGATCCAGGGGGCACAATCTATGGCTACACCTTC. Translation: CASSQDPGGTIYGYTF.

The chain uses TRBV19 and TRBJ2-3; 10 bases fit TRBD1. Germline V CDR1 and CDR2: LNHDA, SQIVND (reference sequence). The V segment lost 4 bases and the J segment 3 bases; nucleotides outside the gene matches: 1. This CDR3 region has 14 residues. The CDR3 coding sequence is TGTGCCAGTAGTAGGACAGGGGGGACAGATACGCAGTATTTT. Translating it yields CASSRTGGTDTQYF.

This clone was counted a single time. The chain's CDR3 is CASSQLNELLSTDTQYF. The CDR3 DNA is TGCGCCAGCAGCCAATTGAACGAGCTCCTAAGCACAGATACGCAGTATTTT. The V call is TRBV5-1, the J call TRBJ2-3; D unclear. V was pared by 4 bases and J by 0 bases, with 18 bases between. CDR3 size: 17 residues. Germline V gives CDR1 SGHRS, CDR2 YFSETQ.

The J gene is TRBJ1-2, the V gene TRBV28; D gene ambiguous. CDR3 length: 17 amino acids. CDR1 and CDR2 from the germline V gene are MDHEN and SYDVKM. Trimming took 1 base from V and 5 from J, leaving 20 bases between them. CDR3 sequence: CASSLFTQPREQYGYTF. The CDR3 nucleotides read TGTGCCAGCAGTTTATTCACACAACCTCGGGAACAATATGGCTACACCTTC.

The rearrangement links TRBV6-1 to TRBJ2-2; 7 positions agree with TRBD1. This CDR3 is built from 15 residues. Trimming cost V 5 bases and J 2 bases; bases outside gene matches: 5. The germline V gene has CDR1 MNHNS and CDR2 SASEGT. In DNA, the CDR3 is TGTGCCAGCAGTTTAAGACAGGGAAACACCGGGGAGCTGTTTTTT. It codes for CASSLRQGNTGELFF.

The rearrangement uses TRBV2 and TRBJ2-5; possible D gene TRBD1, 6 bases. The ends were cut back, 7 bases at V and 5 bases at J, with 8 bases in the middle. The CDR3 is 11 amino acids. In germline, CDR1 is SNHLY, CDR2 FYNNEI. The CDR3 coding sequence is TGTGCCAGCAAAAGGGGGGAGACCCAGTACTTC. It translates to CASKRGETQYF.

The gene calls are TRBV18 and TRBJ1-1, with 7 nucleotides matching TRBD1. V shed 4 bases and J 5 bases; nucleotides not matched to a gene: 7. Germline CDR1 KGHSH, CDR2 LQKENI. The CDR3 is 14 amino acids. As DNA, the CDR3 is TGTGCCAGCTCACGACAGGGATCGGAGACTGAAGCTTTCTTT. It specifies CASSRQGSETEAFF.

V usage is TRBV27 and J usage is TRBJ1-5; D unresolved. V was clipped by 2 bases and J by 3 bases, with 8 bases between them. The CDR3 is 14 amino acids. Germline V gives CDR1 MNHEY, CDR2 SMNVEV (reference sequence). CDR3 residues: CASSLSSPNQPQHF. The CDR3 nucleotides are TGTGCCAGCAGTTTAAGCAGTCCCAATCAGCCCCAGCATTTT.

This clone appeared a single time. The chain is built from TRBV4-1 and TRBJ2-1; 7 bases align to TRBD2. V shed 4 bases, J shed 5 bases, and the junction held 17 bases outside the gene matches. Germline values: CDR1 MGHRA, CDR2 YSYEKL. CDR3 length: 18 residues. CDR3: CASSRDPRGWGGNNEQFF. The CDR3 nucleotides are TGCGCCAGCAGCCGTGATCCCCGGGGCTGGGGGGGGAACAATGAGCAGTTCTTC.

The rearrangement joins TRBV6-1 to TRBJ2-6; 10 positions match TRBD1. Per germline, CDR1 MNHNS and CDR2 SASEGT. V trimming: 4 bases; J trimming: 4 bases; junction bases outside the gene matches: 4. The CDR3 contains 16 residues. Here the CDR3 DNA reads TGTGCCAGCAGTGCGGACAGGGGGGTCGGGGCCAACGTCCTGACTTTC. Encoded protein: CASSADRGVGANVLTF.

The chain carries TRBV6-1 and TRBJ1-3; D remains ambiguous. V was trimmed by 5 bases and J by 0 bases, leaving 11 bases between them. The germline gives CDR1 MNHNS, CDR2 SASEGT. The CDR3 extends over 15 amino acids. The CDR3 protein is CASSQWESSGNTIYF. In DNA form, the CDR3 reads TGTGCCAGCAGTCAGTGGGAGAGCTCTGGAAACACCATATATTTT.

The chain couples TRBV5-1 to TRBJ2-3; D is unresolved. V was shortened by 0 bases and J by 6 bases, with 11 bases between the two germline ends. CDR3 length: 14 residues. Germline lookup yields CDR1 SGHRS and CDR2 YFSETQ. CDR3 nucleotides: TGCGCCAGCAGCTTGGTAGGGCTACGGGATACGCAGTATTTT. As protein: CASSLVGLRDTQYF. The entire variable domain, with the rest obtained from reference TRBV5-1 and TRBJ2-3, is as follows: KAGVTQTPRYLIKTRGQQVTLSCSPISGHRSVSWYQQTPGQGLQFLFEYFSETQRNKGNFPGRFSGRQFSNSRSEMNVSTLELGDSALYLCASSLVGLRDTQYFGPGTRLTVL.

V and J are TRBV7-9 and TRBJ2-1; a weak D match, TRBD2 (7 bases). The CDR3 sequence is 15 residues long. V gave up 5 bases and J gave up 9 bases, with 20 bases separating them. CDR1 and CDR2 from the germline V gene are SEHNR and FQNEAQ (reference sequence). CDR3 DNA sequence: TGTGCCAGCAGCCTAGGGACTACTCGAGGGGGTGAGCAGTTCTTC. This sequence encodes CASSLGTTRGGEQFF.

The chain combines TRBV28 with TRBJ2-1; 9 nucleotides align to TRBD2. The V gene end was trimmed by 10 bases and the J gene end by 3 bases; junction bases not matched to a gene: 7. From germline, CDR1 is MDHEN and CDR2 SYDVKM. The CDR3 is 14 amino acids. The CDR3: CAIEAGGRYNEQFF. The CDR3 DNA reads TGTGCCATCGAAGCGGGGGGACGCTACAATGAGCAGTTCTTC.

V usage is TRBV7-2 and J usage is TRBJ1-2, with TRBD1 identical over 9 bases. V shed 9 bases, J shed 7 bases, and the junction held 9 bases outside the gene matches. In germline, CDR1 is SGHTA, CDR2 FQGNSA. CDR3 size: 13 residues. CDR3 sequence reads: CARTGGRGFGYTF. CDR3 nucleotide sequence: TGTGCCAGAACAGGGGGCAGGGGATTTGGCTACACCTTC.

The chain's CDR3 is CASSLGPGGGGNQPQHF. DNA for the CDR3: TGCGCCAGCAGCTTGGGCCCCGGGGGCGGGGGCAATCAGCCCCAGCATTTT. The V call is TRBV5-1, the J call TRBJ1-5, with D perhaps matching TRBD1 (6 bases). CDR1 and CDR2 (germline): SGHRS, YFSETQ. V gave up 0 bases and J gave up 2 bases, with 15 bases separating them. The CDR3 covers 17 residues.

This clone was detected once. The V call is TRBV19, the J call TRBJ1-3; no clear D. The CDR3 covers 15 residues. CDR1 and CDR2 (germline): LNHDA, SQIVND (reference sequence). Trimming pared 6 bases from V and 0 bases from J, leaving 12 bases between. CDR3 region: CASRQRRLSGNTIYF. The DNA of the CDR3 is TGTGCCAGTAGGCAGAGGCGCCTCTCTGGAAACACCATATATTTT. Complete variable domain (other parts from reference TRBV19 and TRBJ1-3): DGGITQSPKYLFRKEGQNVTLSCEQNLNHDAMYWYRQDPGQGLRLIYYSQIVNDFQKGDIAEGYSVSREKKESFPLTVTSAQKNPTAFYLCASRQRRLSGNTIYFGEGSWLTVV.